This entry describes one T cell receptor beta chain. This clone was seen a few times. Its antigen target is currently unknown. Nothing much larger sits one base from this clone, and base qualities are not available. At one collaborating source in Seattle, patients were enrolled during active infection and were followed longitudinally through the course of disease. Collaborating institutions collected whole blood in K2EDTA tubes following their own protocols. For TCRbeta analysis, collaborators shipped samples as frozen whole blood, isolated PBMCs, or DNA extracted from either of those sample types. This sample is drawn from a study of blood T cell repertoires in COVID-19 (TCRdb year 2020). At the level of the whole study: Samples from collaborators originated in the United States, Italy and Spain and spanned both the acute and convalescent phases of COVID-19. The material from the prospective study consisted of cDNA or gDNA derived from T cells, B-cell-depleted T cells, or PBMCs. The dataset comprised deeply sampled blood TCRbeta repertoires from subjects exposed to, actively infected with, or recovered from COVID-19. A freely available public database, intended as a resource for researchers studying the immune response to SARS-CoV-2, is where the repertoires were released. The samples were drawn from the first 160 participants of the ongoing ImmuneRACE study and from over a thousand subjects provided by 6 global collaborators. A de-identified subject ID, COVID-19 status, age in years and sex were almost always included in the sample metadata. Where HLA class I and class II types were available, the types were taken from metadata supplied by the sample provider, not from assay-based typing.

The immunoSEQ Assay, a bias-controlled multiplex PCR, was used to amplify TCRbeta CDR3 regions from genomic DNA. Per the original workflow: The number of nucleated cells in each sample was estimated from the amplification of reference gene primers within the assay. To quantify the absolute abundance of each unique TCRbeta CDR3 rearrangement, sequence reads were collapsed and filtered. For each sample, productive Simpson clonality was calculated as the square root of Simpson's diversity index across productive rearrangements. Held by TCRdb, this immuneACCESS table contains in-frame sequences only and omits some clones. Under half of the omission traces to an unresolved V gene where checked; the cause of the rest is unknown. The V and J calls and clone size come from that table; D and trimming were worked out from the DNA. This sample lists approximately 150,000 clones; around four fifths were detected once. Roughly 8.8% of the sample lies in the top ten.

Study-wide conclusions, independent of this receptor: The quantity of clinical and demographic metadata differed by source and by participant and was supplied without curation.

This sequence originates from an elderly woman with COVID-19, enrolled during active disease. Sequences were obtained from peripheral blood.

The DNA reads as follows: TGTGCCAGCAGTTTAGGGGAGTACGAGCAGTACTTC. This yields the protein CASSLGEYEQYF. Recombination linked TRBV12-3 or TRBV12-4 to TRBJ2-7; perhaps TRBD2 is the D gene, with 5 bases matching. V and J are truncated by 1 base and 4 bases respectively, leaving an intervening sequence of 5 bases. The CDR3 sequence holds 12 residues, the cysteine and phenylalanine included. Only CDR3 DNA is held: 36 bases, read in frame from base 1.